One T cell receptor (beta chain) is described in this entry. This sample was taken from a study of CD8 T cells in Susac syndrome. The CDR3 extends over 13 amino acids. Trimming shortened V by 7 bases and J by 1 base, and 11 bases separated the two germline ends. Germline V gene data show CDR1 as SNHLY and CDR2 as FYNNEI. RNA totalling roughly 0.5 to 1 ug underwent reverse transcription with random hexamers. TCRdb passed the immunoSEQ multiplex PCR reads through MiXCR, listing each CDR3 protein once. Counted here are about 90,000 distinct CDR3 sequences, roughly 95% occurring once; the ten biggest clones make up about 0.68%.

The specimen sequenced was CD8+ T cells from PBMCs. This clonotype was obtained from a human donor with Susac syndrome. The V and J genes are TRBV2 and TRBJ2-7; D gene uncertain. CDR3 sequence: CASIGGPSYEQYF. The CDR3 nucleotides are TGTGCCAGCATCGGTGGCCCGTCCTACGAGCAGTACTTC. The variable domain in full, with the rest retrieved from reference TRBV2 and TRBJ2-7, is EPEVTQTPSHQVTQMGQEVILRCVPISNHLYFYWYRQILGQKVEFLVSFYNNEISEKSEIFDDQFSVERPDGSNFTLKIRSTKLEDSAMYFCASIGGPSYEQYFGPGTRLTVT.